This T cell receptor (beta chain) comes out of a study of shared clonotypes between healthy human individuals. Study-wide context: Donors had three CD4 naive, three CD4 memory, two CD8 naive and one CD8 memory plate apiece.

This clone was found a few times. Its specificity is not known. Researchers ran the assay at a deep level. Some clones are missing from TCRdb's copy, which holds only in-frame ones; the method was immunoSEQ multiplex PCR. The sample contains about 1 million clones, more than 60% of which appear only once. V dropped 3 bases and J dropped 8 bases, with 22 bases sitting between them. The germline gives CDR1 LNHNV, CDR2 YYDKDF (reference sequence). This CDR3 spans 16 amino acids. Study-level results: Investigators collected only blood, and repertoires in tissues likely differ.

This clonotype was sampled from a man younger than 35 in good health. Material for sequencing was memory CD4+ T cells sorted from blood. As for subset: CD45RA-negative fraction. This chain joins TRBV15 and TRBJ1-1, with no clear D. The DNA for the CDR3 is TGTGCCACCAGCAGTCGCGGTGGAGGAGATCGTCGAGAAGCTTTCTTT. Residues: CATSSRGGGDRREAFF.